The TCR beta chain under discussion was sequenced for a study of T cells in pancreatic ductal adenocarcinoma. Regarding the study as a whole: Tumor samples had fewer productive templates and approximately 8-fold fewer unique clonotypes than blood. Tumor-versus-blood clonality comparisons may be biased toward lower tumor diversity. The resected cohort was biased toward the minority with early-stage disease.

Details on this clone: Its antigen is not identified.

Profiling relied on immunoSEQ multiplex PCR, and the TCRdb table lists in-frame clones only, not all of them. The sample carries 15,000 to 20,000 clones, about nine tenths recorded once. No neoadjuvant therapy was given to the selected pancreatic ductal adenocarcinoma patients before their surgery. The receptor was isolated from a human donor with pancreatic ductal adenocarcinoma. Sequencing input: PBMCs.

In nucleotides, the CDR3 is TGTGCCAGCAGTTTAGGCTGGCAGTTCACTGAAGCTTTCTTT. It specifies CASSLGWQFTEAFF. The chain uses TRBV28 and TRBJ1-1; D is unclear. The CDR3 covers 14 residues. Germline assignment: CDR1 MDHEN and CDR2 SYDVKM. V lost 2 bases to trimming and J lost 4 bases, with 11 bases between them.